This paragraph covers one TCR beta chain sequence. Its antigen remains unidentified. Following a re-call of the 5' RACE reads, TCRdb has one entry per CDR3 protein and lacks DNA. The repertoire table contains 150,000 to 200,000 distinct CDR3 sequences. The data are from a study of T cells expressing NK-cell markers. Study-wide results and limits: Dominant NKG2C+ clonotypes were found to form roughly 1.0-7.5% of CD8+ T cells in six donors. Clones of NKG2C+ T cells that had expanded were of unclear HCMV specificity.

The CDR3 length is 12 residues. Per the germline V gene, CDR1 is MNHEY and CDR2 is SVGAGI. The chain recombines TRBV6-5 with TRBJ1-2; no DNA is available, so the TRBD1 call from TCRdb remains unchecked. The source material was blood T cells: a sorted CD56 or NKG2C T cell subset, CD4+ or CD8+ T cells, or bulk PBMC T cells (not recorded which). The sequence was collected from a woman aged 18-70 years in good health. The CDR3 sequence: CASKGTRYGYTF.